This T cell receptor beta chain came from a study of shared clonotypes between healthy human individuals. Broader study findings: Rarefaction analysis demonstrated incomplete sorted-subset sequencing notwithstanding large depth. Generally, naive subsets came out with larger estimated richness than memory subsets. Since donors were few, the genetic and exposure-history diversity represented was limited.

Deep-level settings were used for running the assay. Sequencing used immunoSEQ multiplex PCR; TCRdb keeps in-frame clones, though not all of them. Here the sample spans 850,000 to 1,200,000 clones, about 75% being singletons. CDR1 is SGHRS and CDR2 is YFSETQ in the germline V gene. Trimming cost V 3 bases and J 5 bases, with 24 bases left between them. The CDR3 sequence is 18 residues long. With respect to this clone: Its antigen remains unidentified.

This chain links TRBV5-1 with TRBJ2-1, with D possibly being TRBD1 (5 bases). This TCR was sampled from a man between 18 and 35 years old in good health. The sequencing sample was made of memory CD4+ T cells sorted from blood. Indicated subset: CD45RA-negative fraction. The DNA of the CDR3 is TGCGCCAGCAGCTCAACAGGACGGGTTCCGAAGGGGCACAATGAGCAGTTCTTC. Its translation: CASSSTGRVPKGHNEQFF.